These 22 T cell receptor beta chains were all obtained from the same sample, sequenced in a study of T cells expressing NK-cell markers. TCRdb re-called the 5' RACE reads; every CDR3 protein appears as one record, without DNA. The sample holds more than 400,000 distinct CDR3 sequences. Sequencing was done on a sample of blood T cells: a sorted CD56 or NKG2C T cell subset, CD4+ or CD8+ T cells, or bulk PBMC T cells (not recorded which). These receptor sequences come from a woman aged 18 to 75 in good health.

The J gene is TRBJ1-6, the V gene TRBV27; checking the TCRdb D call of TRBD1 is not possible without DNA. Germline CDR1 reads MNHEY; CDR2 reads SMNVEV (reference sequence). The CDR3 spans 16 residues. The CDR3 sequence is CASSARTGGFRSPLHF.

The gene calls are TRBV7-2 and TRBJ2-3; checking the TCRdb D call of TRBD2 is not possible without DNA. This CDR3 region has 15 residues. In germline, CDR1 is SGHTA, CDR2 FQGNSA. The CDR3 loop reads CASSLRVGVLDTQYF.

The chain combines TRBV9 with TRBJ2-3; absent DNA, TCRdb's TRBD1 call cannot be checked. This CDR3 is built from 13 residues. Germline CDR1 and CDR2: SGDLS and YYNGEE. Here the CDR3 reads CASKGSSTDTQYF.

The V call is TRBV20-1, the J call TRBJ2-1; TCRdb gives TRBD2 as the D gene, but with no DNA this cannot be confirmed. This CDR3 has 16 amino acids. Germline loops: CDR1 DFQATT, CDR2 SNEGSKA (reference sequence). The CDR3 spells CSARVADILYYNEQFF.

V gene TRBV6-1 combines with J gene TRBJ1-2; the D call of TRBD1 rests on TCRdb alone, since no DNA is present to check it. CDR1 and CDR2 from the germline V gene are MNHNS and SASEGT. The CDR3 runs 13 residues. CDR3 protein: CASSLDSVYGYTF.

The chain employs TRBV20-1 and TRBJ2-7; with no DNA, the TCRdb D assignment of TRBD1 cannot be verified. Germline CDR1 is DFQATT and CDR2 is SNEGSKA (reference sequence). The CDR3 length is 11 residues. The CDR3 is CSAKQVYEQYF.

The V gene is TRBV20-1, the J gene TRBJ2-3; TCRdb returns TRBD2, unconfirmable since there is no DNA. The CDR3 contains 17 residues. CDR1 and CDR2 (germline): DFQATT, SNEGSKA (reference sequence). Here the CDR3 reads CSARGREGGGITDTQYF.

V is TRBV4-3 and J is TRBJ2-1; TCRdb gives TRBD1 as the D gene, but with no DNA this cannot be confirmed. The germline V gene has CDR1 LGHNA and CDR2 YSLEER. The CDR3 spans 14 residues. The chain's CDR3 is CASSLDLWGNEQFF.

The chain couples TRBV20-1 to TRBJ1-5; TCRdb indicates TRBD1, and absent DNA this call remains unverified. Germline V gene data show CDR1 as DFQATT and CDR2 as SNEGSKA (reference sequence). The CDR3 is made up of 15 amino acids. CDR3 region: CSASFSGRINQPQHF.

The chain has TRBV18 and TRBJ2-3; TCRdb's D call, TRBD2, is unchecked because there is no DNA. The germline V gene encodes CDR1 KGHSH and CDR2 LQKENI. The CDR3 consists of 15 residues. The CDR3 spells CASSPPPSGTDTQYF.

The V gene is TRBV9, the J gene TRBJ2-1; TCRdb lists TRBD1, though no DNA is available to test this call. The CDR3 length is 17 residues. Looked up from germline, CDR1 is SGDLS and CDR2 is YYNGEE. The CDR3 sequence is CASSVATGGGSYNEQFF.

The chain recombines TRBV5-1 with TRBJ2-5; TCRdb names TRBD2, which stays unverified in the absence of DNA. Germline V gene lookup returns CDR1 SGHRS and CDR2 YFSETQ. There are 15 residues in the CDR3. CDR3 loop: CASSFRSGGQETQYF.

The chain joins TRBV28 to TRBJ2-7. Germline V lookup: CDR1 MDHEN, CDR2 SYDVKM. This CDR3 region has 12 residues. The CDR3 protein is CASSFWTYEQYF.

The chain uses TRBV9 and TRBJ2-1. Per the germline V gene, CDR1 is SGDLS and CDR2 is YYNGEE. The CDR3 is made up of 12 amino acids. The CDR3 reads CASSVVGSEQFF.

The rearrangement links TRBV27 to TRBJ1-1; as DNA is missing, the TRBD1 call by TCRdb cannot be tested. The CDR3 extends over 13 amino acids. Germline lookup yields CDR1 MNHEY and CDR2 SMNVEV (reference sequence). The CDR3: CASSRQGYTEAFF.

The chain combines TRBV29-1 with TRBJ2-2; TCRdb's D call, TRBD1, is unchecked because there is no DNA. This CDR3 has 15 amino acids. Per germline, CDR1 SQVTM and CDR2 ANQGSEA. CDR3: CSVERQGMNTGELFF.

The CDR3 loop is CSAAGLDVEQFF. The chain combines TRBV20-1 with TRBJ2-1; TCRdb lists TRBD2, though no DNA is available to test this call. The CDR3 extends over 12 amino acids. Germline assignment: CDR1 DFQATT and CDR2 SNEGSKA (reference sequence).

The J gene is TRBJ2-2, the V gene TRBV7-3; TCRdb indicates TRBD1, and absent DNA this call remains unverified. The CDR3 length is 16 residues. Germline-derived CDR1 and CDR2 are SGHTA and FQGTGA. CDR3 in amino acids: CASSLTSGGGTGELFF.

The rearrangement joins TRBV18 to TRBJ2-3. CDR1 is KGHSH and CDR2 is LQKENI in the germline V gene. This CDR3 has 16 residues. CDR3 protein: CASSPLAGTGTDTQYF.

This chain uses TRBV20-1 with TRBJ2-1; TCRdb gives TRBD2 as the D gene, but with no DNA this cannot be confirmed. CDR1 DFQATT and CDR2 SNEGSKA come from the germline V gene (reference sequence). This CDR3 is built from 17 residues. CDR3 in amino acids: CSADARLTSGVYNEQFF.

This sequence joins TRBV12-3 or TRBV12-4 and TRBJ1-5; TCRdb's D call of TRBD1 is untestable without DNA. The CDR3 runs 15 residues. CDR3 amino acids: CASRGQGVNNQPQHF.

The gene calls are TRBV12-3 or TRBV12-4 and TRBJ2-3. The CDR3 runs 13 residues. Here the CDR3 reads CASRADSTDTQYF.